This T cell receptor (beta chain) was identified in a study of T cell responses to AZD1222 COVID-19 vaccine. The CDR3 has 14 residues. V was clipped by 3 bases and J by 3 bases, with 10 bases between them. The germline gives CDR1 MGHDK, CDR2 SYGVNS. The method was immunoSEQ multiplex PCR; TCRdb's version includes in-frame clones alone and lacks a portion of them. Of approximately 110,000 clones listed, around nine tenths are singletons. The origin of this receptor is an adult in good health. The rearrangement links TRBV25-1 to TRBJ2-3; maybe TRBD1 (6 bases). The material was peripheral blood, obtained on day 0 of AZD1222 vaccination. The CDR3 loop reads CASSDFRGTDTQYF. The CDR3 bases are TGTGCCAGCAGTGATTTCAGGGGAACAGATACGCAGTATTTT.